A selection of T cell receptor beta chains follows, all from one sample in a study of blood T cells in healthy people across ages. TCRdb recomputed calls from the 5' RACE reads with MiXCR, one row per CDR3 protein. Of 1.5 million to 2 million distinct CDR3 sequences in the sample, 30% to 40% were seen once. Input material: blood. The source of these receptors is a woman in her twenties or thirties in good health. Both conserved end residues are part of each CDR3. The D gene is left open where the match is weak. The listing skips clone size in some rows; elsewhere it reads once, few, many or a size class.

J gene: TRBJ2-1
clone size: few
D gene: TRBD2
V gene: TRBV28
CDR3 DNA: TGTGCCAGCAGTTCTCCCGGGACTAGCGGTTACAATGAGCAGTTCTTC
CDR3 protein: CASSSPGTSGYNEQFF

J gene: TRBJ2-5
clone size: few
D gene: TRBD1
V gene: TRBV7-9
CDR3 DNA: TGTGCCAGCAGCTCCGGGACAGCAGTAGAACAAGAGACCCAGTACTTC
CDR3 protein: CASSSGTAVEQETQYF

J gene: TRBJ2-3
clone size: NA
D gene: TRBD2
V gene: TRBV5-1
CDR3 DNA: TGCGCCAGCAGCTTCCGGGGGGTGGCCGGCACAGATACGCAGTATTTT
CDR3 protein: CASSFRGVAGTDTQYF

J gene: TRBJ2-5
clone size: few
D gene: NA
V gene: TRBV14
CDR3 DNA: TGTGCCAGCAGCCAAGGGAGCTTCTGGGGGGAGACCCAGTACTTC
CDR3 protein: CASSQGSFWGETQYF

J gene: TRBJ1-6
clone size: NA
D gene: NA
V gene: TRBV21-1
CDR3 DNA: TGTGCCAGCAGCAAGTGGGCTTTGAGCTCCTATAATTCACCCCTCCACTTT
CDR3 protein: CASSKWALSSYNSPLHF

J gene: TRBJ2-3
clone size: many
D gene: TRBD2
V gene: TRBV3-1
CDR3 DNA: TGTGCCAGCAGCATACTAGCGGGACGGCAGTATTTT
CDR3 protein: CASSILAGRQYF

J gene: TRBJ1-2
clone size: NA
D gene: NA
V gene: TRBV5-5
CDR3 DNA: TGTGCCAGCAGCCCTACAGGGTTTCAGACGGATGGCTACACCTTC
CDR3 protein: CASSPTGFQTDGYTF

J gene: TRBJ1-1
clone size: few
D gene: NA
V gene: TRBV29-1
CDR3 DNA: TGCAGCATTACTGTGAACACTGAAGCTTTCTTT
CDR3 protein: CSITVNTEAFF

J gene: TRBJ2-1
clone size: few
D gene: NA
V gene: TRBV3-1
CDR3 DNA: TGTGCCAGCAGCTATATGACTGGCGGGGCCTACAATGAGCAGTTCTTC
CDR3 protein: CASSYMTGGAYNEQFF

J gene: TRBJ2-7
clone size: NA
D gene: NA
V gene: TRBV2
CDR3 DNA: TGTGCCAGCAGCGGAGGGGGGGAAAGCTCCTACGAGCAGTACTTC
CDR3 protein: CASSGGGESSYEQYF

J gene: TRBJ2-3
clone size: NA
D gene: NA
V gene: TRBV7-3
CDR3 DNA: TGTGCCAGCAGCTTAAGTGGTGGGATTTCAGATACGCAGTATTTT
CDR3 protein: CASSLSGGISDTQYF

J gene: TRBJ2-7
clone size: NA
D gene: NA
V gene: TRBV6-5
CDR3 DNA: TGTGCCAGCAGTGGTTTTGCGGATACTACCTACGAGCAGTACTTC
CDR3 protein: CASSGFADTTYEQYF

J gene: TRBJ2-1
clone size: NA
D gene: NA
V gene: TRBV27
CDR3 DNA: TGTGCCAGCACTTCGAGCTACCGCCACAATGAGCAGTTCTTC
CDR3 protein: CASTSSYRHNEQFF

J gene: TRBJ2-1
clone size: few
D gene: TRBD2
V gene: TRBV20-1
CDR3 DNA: TGCAGTGCTAGACCGGCCGGGAGGCCTACCCATGAGCAGTTCTTC
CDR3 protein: CSARPAGRPTHEQFF

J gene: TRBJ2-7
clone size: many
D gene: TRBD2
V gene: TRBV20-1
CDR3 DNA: TGCAGTGCTAGAAGCGCGGGAGGGACCTACGAGCAGTACTTC
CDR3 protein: CSARSAGGTYEQYF

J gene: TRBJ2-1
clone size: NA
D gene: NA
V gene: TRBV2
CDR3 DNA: TGTGCCAGCAGTGAAGCATGGAGCCCCTCCTACAATGAGCAGTTCTTC
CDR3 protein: CASSEAWSPSYNEQFF

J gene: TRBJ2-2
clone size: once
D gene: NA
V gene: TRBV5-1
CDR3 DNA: TGCGCCAGCAGTTGGACAGTTAGCACCGGGGAGCTGTTTTTT
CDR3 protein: CASSWTVSTGELFF

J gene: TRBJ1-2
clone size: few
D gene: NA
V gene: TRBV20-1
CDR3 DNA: TGCAGTGCCTCCTCAGGGCAAACTAACTATGGCTACACCTTC
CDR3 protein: CSASSGQTNYGYTF

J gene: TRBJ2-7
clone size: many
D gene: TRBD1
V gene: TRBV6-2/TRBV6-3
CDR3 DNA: TGTGCCAGCAGTTACGACAGGGCCCCTACCTACGAGCAGTACTTC
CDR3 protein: CASSYDRAPTYEQYF

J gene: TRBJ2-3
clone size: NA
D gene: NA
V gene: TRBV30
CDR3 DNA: TGTGCCTGGAGTGTACTAAGGGGGGCAGCTGATACGCAGGATTTT
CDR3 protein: CAWSVLRGAADTQDF

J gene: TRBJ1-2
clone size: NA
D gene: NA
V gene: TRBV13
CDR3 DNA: TGTGCCAGCAGCAAAGGGACGGTTAACTATGGCTACACCTTC
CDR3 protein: CASSKGTVNYGYTF

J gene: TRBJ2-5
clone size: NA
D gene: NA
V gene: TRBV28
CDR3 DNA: TGTGCCAGCAGTCCGGGAGTAAAGATCGGGGAGACCCAGTACTTC
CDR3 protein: CASSPGVKIGETQYF

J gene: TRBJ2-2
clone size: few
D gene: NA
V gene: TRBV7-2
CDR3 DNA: TGTGCCAGCAGCTTAGTGCAGGGTTCCGGGGAGCTGTTTTTT
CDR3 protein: CASSLVQGSGELFF

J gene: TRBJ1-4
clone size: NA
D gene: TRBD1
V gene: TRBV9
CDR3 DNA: TGTGCCAGCAGCGCCCAGGGGGCAACTAATGAAAAACTGTTTTTT
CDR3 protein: CASSAQGATNEKLFF

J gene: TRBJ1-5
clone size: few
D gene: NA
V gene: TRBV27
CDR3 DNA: TGTGCCAGCAGTCCCTCCCGGGGGAGACTCAATCAGCCCCAGCATTTT
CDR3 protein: CASSPSRGRLNQPQHF

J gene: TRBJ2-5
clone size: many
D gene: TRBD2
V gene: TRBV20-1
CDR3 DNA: TGCAGTGCTAGCCTAGCGGGAGTTCAAGAGACCCAGTACTTC
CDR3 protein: CSASLAGVQETQYF

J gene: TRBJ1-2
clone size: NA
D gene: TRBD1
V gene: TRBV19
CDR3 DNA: TGTGCCAGTAGTGTCGGGACAGACCTTAACTATGGCTACACCTTC
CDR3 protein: CASSVGTDLNYGYTF

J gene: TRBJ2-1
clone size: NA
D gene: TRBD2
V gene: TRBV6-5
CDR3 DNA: TGTGCCAGCAGCCAGGGACTAGCGGAAGCCTACAATGAGCAGTTCTTC
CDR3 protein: CASSQGLAEAYNEQFF

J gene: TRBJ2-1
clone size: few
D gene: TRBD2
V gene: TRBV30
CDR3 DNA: TGTGCCTCGGCGACTAGCGGGAGGGTACATGAGCAGTTCTTC
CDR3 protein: CASATSGRVHEQFF

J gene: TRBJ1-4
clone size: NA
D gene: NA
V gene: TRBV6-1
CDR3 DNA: TGTGCCAGCAGTGAACGGTCGTCTGAAAAACTGTTTTTT
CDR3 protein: CASSERSSEKLFF

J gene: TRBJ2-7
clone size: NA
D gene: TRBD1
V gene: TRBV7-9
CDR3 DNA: TGTGCCAGCAGCCGTGTTTCCGGGACAGGGCCTTACGAGCAGTACTTC
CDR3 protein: CASSRVSGTGPYEQYF

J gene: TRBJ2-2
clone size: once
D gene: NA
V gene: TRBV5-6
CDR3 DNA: TGTGCCAGCAGCTTGGTCAGTAGCGGAAGCGGGGAGCTGTTTTTT
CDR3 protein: CASSLVSSGSGELFF

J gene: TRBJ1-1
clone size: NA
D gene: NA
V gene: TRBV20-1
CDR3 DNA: TGCAGTGCTGGGTTCGGGACTCACACTGAAGCTTTCTTT
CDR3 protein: CSAGFGTHTEAFF

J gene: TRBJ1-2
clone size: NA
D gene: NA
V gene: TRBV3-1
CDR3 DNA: TGTGCCAGCAGCCCGGGACATGTGCCTGGCTACACCTTC
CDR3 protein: CASSPGHVPGYTF

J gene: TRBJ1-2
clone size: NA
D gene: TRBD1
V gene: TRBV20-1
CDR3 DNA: TGCAGTGCTAGAGGCCTCAGGGGGGGGGCCTACGAATATGGCTTCACCTTC
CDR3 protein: CSARGLRGGAYEYGFTF

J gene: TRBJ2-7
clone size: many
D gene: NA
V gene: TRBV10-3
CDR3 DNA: TGTGCCATCAGTGTCAGGGAGGTCGAGAACGAGCAGTACTTC
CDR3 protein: CAISVREVENEQYF

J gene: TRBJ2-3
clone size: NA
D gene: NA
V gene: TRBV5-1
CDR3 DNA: TGCGCCAGCAGCTACCGGGACCACCGCACAGATACGCAGTATTTT
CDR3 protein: CASSYRDHRTDTQYF

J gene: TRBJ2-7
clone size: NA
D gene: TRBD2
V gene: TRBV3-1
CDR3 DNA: TGTGCCAGCAGCCAATACAGCGGGAGCTCCTACGAGCAGTACTTC
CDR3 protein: CASSQYSGSSYEQYF

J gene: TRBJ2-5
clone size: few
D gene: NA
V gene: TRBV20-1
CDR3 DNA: TGCAGTGCTAGAGATATGACAGGAAAAGAGACCCAGTACTTC
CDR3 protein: CSARDMTGKETQYF

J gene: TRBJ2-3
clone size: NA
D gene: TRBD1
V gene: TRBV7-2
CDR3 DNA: TGTGCCAGCAGCCCAGGGACAGTCACAGATACGCGGTATTTT
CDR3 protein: CASSPGTVTDTRYF

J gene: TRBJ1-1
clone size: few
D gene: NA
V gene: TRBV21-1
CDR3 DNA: TGTGCCAGAAACAAAATGGGGCGGTTGAACACTGAAGCTTTCTTT
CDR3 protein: CARNKMGRLNTEAFF

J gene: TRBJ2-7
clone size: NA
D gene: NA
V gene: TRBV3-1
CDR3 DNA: TGTGCCAGCAGCCAAAGGACTATCGAGCAGTACTTC
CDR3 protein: CASSQRTIEQYF

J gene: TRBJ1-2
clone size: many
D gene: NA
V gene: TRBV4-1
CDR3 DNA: TGCGCCAGCAGCCAAGATCCCGACAGAAACTATGGCTACACCTTC
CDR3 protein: CASSQDPDRNYGYTF